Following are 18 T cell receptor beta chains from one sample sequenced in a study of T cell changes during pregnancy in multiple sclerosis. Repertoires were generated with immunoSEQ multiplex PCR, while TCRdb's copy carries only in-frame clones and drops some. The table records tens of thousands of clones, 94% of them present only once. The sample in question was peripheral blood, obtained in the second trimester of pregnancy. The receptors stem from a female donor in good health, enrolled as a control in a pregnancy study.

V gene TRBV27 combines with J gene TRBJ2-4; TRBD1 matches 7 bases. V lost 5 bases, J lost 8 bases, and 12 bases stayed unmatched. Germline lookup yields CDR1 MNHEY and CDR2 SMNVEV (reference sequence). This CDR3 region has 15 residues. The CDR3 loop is CASSTQQGVGDIQYF. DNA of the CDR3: TGTGCCAGCAGTACTCAGCAGGGGGTTGGGGACATTCAGTACTTC.

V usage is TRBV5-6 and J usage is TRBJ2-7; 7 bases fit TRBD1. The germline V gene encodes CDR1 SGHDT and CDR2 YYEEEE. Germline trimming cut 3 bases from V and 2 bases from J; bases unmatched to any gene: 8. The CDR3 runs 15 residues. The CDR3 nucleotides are TGTGCCAGCAGCTCTTTAATGGACAGGCCCTACGAGCAGTACTTC. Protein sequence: CASSSLMDRPYEQYF.

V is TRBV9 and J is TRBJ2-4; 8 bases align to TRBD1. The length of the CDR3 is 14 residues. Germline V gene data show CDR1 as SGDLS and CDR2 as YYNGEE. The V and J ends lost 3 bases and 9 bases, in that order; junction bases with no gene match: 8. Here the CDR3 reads CASSGRQGSGIQYF. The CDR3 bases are TGTGCCAGCAGCGGAAGACAGGGGTCGGGCATTCAGTACTTC. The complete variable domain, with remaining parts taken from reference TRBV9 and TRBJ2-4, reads DSGVTQTPKHLITATGQRVTLRCSPRSGDLSVYWYQQSLDQGLQFLIQYYNGEERAKGNILERFSAQQFPDLHSELNLSSLELGDSALYFCASSGRQGSGIQYFGAGTRLSVL.

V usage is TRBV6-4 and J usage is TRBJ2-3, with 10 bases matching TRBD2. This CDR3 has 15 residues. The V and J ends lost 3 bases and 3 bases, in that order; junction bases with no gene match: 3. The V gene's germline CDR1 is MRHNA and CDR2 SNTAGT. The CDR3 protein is CASSELAGETDTQYF. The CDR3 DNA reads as TGTGCCAGCAGTGAGCTAGCGGGAGAGACAGATACGCAGTATTTT.

CDR3 residues: CASSSDSNTEAFF. For the CDR3, the DNA is TGTGCCAGCAGCTCGGACAGCAACACTGAAGCTTTCTTT. J is TRBJ1-1 and V is TRBV2, with D possibly matching TRBD1 (6 bases). V was clipped by 6 bases and J by 2 bases, with 10 bases between them. The CDR3 is made up of 13 amino acids. Germline lookup yields CDR1 SNHLY and CDR2 FYNNEI. Based on the CDR3 plus reference TRBV2 and TRBJ1-1, the full variable domain is EPEVTQTPSHQVTQMGQEVILRCVPISNHLYFYWYRQILGQKVEFLVSFYNNEISEKSEIFDDQFSVERPDGSNFTLKIRSTKLEDSAMYFCASSSDSNTEAFFGQGTRLTVV.

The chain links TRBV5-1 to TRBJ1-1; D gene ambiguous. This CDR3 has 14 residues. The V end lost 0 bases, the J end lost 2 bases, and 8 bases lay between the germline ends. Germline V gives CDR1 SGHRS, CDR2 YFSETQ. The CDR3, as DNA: TGCGCCAGCAGCTTGGCCGGGTCCAACACTGAAGCTTTCTTT. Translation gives CASSLAGSNTEAFF. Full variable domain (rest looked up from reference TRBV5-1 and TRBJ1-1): KAGVTQTPRYLIKTRGQQVTLSCSPISGHRSVSWYQQTPGQGLQFLFEYFSETQRNKGNFPGRFSGRQFSNSRSEMNVSTLELGDSALYLCASSLAGSNTEAFFGQGTRLTVV.

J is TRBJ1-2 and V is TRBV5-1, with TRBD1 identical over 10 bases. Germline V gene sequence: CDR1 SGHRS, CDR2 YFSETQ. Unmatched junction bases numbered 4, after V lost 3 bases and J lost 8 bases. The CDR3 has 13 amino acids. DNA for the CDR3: TGCGCCAGCAGCTGGGGGACAGGGGACGGCTACACCTTC. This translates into CASSWGTGDGYTF.

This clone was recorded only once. CDR3 in amino acids: CASREQGSDTQYF. The DNA of the CDR3 is TGCGCCAGCAGAGAACAGGGTTCAGATACGCAGTATTTT. The V gene is TRBV5-1, the J gene TRBJ2-3, with a tentative D call TRBD1 (6 bases). Per the germline V gene, CDR1 is SGHRS and CDR2 is YFSETQ. The ends were cut back, 5 bases at V and 4 bases at J, with 11 bases in the middle. CDR3 length: 13 amino acids.

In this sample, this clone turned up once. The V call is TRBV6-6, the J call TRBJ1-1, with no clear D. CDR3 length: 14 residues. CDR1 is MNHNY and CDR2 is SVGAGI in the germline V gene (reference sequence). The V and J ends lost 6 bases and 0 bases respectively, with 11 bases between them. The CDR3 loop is CASRLTELNTEAFF. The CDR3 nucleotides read TGTGCCAGCAGGTTAACAGAATTGAACACTGAAGCTTTCTTT.

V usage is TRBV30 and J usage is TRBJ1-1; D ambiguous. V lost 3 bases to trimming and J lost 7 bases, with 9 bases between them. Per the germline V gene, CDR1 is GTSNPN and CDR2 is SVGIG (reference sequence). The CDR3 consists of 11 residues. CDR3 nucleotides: TGTGCCTGGAGCCAGTTGGTTGAAGCTTTCTTT. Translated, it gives CAWSQLVEAFF. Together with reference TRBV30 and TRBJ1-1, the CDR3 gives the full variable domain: SQTIHQWPATLVQPVGSPLSLECTVEGTSNPNLYWYRQAAGRGLQLLFYSVGIGQISSEVPQNLSASRPQDRQFILSSKKLLLSDSGFYLCAWSQLVEAFFGQGTRLTVV.

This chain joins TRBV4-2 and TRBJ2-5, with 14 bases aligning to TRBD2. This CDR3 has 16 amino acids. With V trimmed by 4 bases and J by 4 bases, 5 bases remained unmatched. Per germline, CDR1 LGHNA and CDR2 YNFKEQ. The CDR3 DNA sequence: TGTGCCAGCAGCCTCGCGGGACTAGCGGGAGTAGAGACCCAGTACTTC. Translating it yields CASSLAGLAGVETQYF.

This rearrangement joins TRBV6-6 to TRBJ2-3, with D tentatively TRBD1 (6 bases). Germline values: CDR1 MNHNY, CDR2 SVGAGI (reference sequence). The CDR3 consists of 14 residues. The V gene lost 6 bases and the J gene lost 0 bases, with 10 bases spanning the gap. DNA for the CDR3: TGTGCCAGCAGGGGACACACTAGCACAGATACGCAGTATTTT. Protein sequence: CASRGHTSTDTQYF.

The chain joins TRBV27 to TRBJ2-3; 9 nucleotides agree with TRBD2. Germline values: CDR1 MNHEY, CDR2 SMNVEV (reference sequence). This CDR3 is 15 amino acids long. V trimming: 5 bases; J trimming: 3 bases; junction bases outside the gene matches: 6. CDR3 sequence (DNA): TGTGCCAGCAGTAAACTAGCGGGTAGGACAGATACGCAGTATTTT. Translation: CASSKLAGRTDTQYF.

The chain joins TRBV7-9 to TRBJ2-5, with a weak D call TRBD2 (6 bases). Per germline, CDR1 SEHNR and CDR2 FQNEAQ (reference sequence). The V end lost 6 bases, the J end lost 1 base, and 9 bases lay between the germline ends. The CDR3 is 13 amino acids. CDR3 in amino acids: CASRRGSQETQYF. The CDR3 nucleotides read TGTGCCAGCAGACGGGGGAGCCAAGAGACCCAGTACTTC.

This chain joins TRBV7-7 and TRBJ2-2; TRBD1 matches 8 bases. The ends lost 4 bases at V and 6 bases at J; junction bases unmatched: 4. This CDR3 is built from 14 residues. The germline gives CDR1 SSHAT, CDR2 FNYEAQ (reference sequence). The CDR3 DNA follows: TGTGCCAGCAGCTCCGGGACAGGTCCCGGGGAGCTGTTTTTT. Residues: CASSSGTGPGELFF.

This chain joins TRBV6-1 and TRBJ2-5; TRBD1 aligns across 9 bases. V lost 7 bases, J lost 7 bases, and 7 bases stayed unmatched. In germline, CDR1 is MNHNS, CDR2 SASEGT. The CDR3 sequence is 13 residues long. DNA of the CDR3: TGTGCCAGCACCCGGGACAGGGAAGCGACCCAGTACTTC. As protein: CASTRDREATQYF.

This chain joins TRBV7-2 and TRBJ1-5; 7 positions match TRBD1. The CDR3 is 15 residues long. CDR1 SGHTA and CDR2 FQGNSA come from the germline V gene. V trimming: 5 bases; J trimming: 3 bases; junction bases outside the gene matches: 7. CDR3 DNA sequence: TGTGCCAGCAGCGGGGCCCAGGGGGACAATCAGCCCCAGCATTTT. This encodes CASSGAQGDNQPQHF.

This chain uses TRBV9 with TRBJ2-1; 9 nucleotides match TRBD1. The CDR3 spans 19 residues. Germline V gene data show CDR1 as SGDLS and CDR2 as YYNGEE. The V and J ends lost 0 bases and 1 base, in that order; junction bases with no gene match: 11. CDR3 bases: TGTGCCAGCAGCGTAGGCGGGACAGGGAATTTGGCGTCCTACAATGAGCAGTTCTTC. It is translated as CASSVGGTGNLASYNEQFF.